The rows below give T cell receptor beta chains drawn from one sample of a study of PD-1 and CTLA-4 blockade in melanoma. Data came from immunoSEQ multiplex PCR; TCRdb stores just in-frame clones and leaves some out. The sample comprises around 16,000 clones, more than 65% of which are singletons, and roughly 15% rests with the top ten. Sequencing used CD8+ T cells from peripheral blood, obtained before anti-PD-1 treatment. These receptors were collected from a human donor with melanoma. Both conserved end residues are part of each CDR3. A D gene is named only where the DNA matches it firmly. Size values are once, few and many counts, or a class for expanded clones, and some rows have none.

cdr3_aa: CASSLLAGGPQFF
cdr3_nt: TGTGCCAGCAGCTTGCTAGCGGGAGGGCCGCAGTTCTTC
j_call: TRBJ2-1
v_call: TRBV11-3
d_call: TRBD2
clone_size: -

cdr3_aa: CASSLAVGLAGYEQYF
cdr3_nt: TGTGCCAGCAGCTTAGCTGTAGGGCTAGCGGGATACGAGCAGTACTTC
j_call: TRBJ2-7
v_call: TRBV7-9
d_call: TRBD2
clone_size: -

cdr3_aa: CASSQEWREGHNEQFF
cdr3_nt: TGTGCCAGCAGCCAAGAATGGCGGGAGGGCCACAATGAGCAGTTCTTC
j_call: TRBJ2-1
v_call: TRBV3-1/TRBV3-2
d_call: TRBD2
clone_size: -

cdr3_aa: CASSFGGGAFF
cdr3_nt: -
j_call: TRBJ2-1
v_call: TRBV27
d_call: -
clone_size: -

cdr3_aa: CASSQGASYEQYF
cdr3_nt: TGTGCCAGTAGTCAGGGGGCATCCTACGAGCAGTACTTC
j_call: TRBJ2-7
v_call: TRBV19
d_call: TRBD1
clone_size: -

cdr3_aa: CASSPAGALHEQYF
cdr3_nt: TGTGCCAGCAGCCCAGCGGGGGCCCTCCACGAGCAGTACTTC
j_call: TRBJ2-7
v_call: TRBV7-9
d_call: TRBD2
clone_size: -

cdr3_aa: CASSLWTGGQPQHF
cdr3_nt: TGTGCCAGCAGTTTGTGGACAGGGGGCCAGCCCCAGCATTTT
j_call: TRBJ1-5
v_call: TRBV27
d_call: TRBD1
clone_size: -

cdr3_aa: CASSWSSGTYEQYF
cdr3_nt: TGTGCCAGTAGTTGGTCTAGCGGTACCTACGAGCAGTACTTC
j_call: TRBJ2-7
v_call: TRBV19
d_call: TRBD2
clone_size: -

cdr3_aa: CASSLGGLTQETQYF
cdr3_nt: TGTGCCAGCAGCTTAGGGGGACTGACTCAAGAGACCCAGTACTTC
j_call: TRBJ2-5
v_call: TRBV11-2
d_call: -
clone_size: -

cdr3_aa: CASSELVGRLGEQYF
cdr3_nt: TGTGCCAGCAGTGAGCTAGTGGGAAGATTGGGCGAGCAGTACTTC
j_call: TRBJ2-7
v_call: TRBV6-1
d_call: -
clone_size: -

cdr3_aa: CATSDTNTGELFF
cdr3_nt: TGTGCCACCAGTGATACGAACACCGGGGAGCTGTTTTTT
j_call: TRBJ2-2
v_call: TRBV24-1
d_call: -
clone_size: -

cdr3_aa: CASSLSKDNTEAFF
cdr3_nt: TGTGCCAGCAGTTTAAGCAAGGATAACACTGAAGCTTTCTTT
j_call: TRBJ1-1
v_call: TRBV27
d_call: -
clone_size: few

cdr3_aa: CASSPNGGWGPNTGELFF
cdr3_nt: TGTGCCAGCAGTCCCAATGGGGGGTGGGGCCCAAACACCGGGGAGCTGTTTTTT
j_call: TRBJ2-2
v_call: TRBV27
d_call: -
clone_size: -

cdr3_aa: CASRTGLMNTEAFF
cdr3_nt: TGCGCCAGCAGGACAGGTCTTATGAACACTGAAGCTTTCTTT
j_call: TRBJ1-1
v_call: TRBV4-1
d_call: -
clone_size: -

cdr3_aa: CASSHGTISYNEQFF
cdr3_nt: TGTGCCAGCAGCCACGGGACGATCTCCTACAATGAGCAGTTCTTC
j_call: TRBJ2-1
v_call: TRBV6-6
d_call: -
clone_size: -

cdr3_aa: CASSLRARDTDTQYF
cdr3_nt: TGCGCCAGCAGCTTGCGCGCACGAGACACAGATACGCAGTATTTT
j_call: TRBJ2-3
v_call: TRBV5-1
d_call: -
clone_size: once

cdr3_aa: CASSFRDRGLFDEQYF
cdr3_nt: TGTGCCAGCAGCTTCCGTGACAGGGGGCTCTTCGACGAGCAGTACTTC
j_call: TRBJ2-7
v_call: TRBV13
d_call: TRBD1
clone_size: -

cdr3_aa: CATSREGRGLGYTF
cdr3_nt: TGTGCCACCAGCAGAGAAGGCAGGGGGCTCGGCTACACCTTC
j_call: TRBJ1-2
v_call: TRBV15
d_call: TRBD1
clone_size: -

cdr3_aa: CASRHDSGVYEQYF
cdr3_nt: TGCGCCAGCAGACACGACAGCGGGGTCTACGAGCAGTACTTC
j_call: TRBJ2-7
v_call: TRBV5-1
d_call: TRBD2
clone_size: -

cdr3_aa: CATSAKETGWYEQFF
cdr3_nt: TGTGCCACCAGTGCAAAGGAGACAGGGTGGTATGAGCAGTTCTTC
j_call: TRBJ2-1
v_call: TRBV24-1
d_call: TRBD1
clone_size: -

cdr3_aa: CASSLGLEEAFF
cdr3_nt: TGTGCCAGCAGTTTAGGACTGGAAGAAGCTTTCTTT
j_call: TRBJ1-1
v_call: TRBV12-3/TRBV12-4
d_call: -
clone_size: -

cdr3_aa: CASSPGSGTEAFF
cdr3_nt: TGTGCCAGCAGCCCGGGGTCGGGCACTGAAGCTTTCTTT
j_call: TRBJ1-1
v_call: TRBV5-8
d_call: -
clone_size: -

cdr3_aa: CAWSNEGHEQYF
cdr3_nt: TGTGCCTGGAGTAATGAGGGACACGAGCAGTACTTC
j_call: TRBJ2-7
v_call: TRBV30
d_call: -
clone_size: -

cdr3_aa: CASSLNPVGQPQHF
cdr3_nt: TGCGCCAGCAGCTTGAATCCGGTAGGTCAGCCCCAGCATTTT
j_call: TRBJ1-5
v_call: TRBV5-1
d_call: -
clone_size: -

cdr3_aa: CASSQGTINQPQHF
cdr3_nt: TGTGCCAGCAGCCAAGGGACCATCAATCAGCCCCAGCATTTT
j_call: TRBJ1-5
v_call: TRBV3-1/TRBV3-2
d_call: -
clone_size: -

cdr3_aa: CASSAWGDSVGETQYF
cdr3_nt: TGTGCCAGCAGCGCGTGGGGCGACAGTGTGGGAGAGACCCAGTACTTC
j_call: TRBJ2-5
v_call: TRBV9
d_call: -
clone_size: -

cdr3_aa: CASSLGVNTEAFF
cdr3_nt: TGTGCCAGCAGCTTGGGCGTGAACACTGAAGCTTTCTTT
j_call: TRBJ1-1
v_call: TRBV5-6
d_call: -
clone_size: -

cdr3_aa: CASSLKGVIGGTEAFF
cdr3_nt: TGTGCCAGCAGCCTTAAGGGTGTCATTGGGGGGACTGAAGCTTTCTTT
j_call: TRBJ1-1
v_call: TRBV3-1/TRBV3-2
d_call: -
clone_size: few

cdr3_aa: CANSQGEVDGYTF
cdr3_nt: TGTGCCAATTCACAGGGTGAGGTGGATGGCTACACCTTC
j_call: TRBJ1-2
v_call: TRBV7-9
d_call: -
clone_size: once

cdr3_aa: CASTQGSSYNEQFF
cdr3_nt: TGTGCCAGTACCCAGGGTAGCTCCTACAATGAGCAGTTCTTC
j_call: TRBJ2-1
v_call: TRBV19
d_call: -
clone_size: few

cdr3_aa: CASSQDATGYNEQFF
cdr3_nt: TGTGCCAGCAGCCAAGATGCGACAGGCTACAATGAGCAGTTCTTC
j_call: TRBJ2-1
v_call: TRBV3-1/TRBV3-2
d_call: -
clone_size: once

cdr3_aa: CSVTSVQGAYNEQFF
cdr3_nt: TGCAGCGTGACCTCCGTCCAAGGCGCCTACAATGAGCAGTTCTTC
j_call: TRBJ2-1
v_call: TRBV29-1
d_call: -
clone_size: -

cdr3_aa: CASSSRTGGWTGELFF
cdr3_nt: TGTGCCAGCAGCTCTCGGACAGGGGGCTGGACCGGGGAGCTGTTTTTT
j_call: TRBJ2-2
v_call: TRBV5-6
d_call: TRBD1
clone_size: -

cdr3_aa: CATSDFSPRGNNEQFF
cdr3_nt: TGTGCCACCAGTGATTTCTCCCCCAGGGGTAACAATGAGCAGTTCTTC
j_call: TRBJ2-1
v_call: TRBV24-1
d_call: -
clone_size: -

cdr3_aa: CASSLATGGSSRYYEQYF
cdr3_nt: TGTGCCAGCAGCTTAGCGACAGGGGGCAGCAGTAGGTACTACGAGCAGTACTTC
j_call: TRBJ2-7
v_call: TRBV7-9
d_call: TRBD1
clone_size: -

cdr3_aa: CASSQDNRPYEQYF
cdr3_nt: TGCGCCAGCAGCCAAGATAACAGGCCCTACGAGCAGTACTTC
j_call: TRBJ2-7
v_call: TRBV4-1
d_call: -
clone_size: -

cdr3_aa: CASSLGQIYGYTF
cdr3_nt: TGTGCCAGCAGTTTAGGGCAGATCTATGGCTACACCTTC
j_call: TRBJ1-2
v_call: TRBV12-3/TRBV12-4
d_call: -
clone_size: -

cdr3_aa: CASSLEGGSSYEQYF
cdr3_nt: TGTGCCAGCAGCTTGGAAGGGGGTAGCTCCTACGAGCAGTACTTC
j_call: TRBJ2-7
v_call: TRBV5-4
d_call: -
clone_size: -

cdr3_aa: CASNSLRDSYEQYF
cdr3_nt: TGTGCCAGCAATTCCCTCCGGGACAGTTACGAGCAGTACTTC
j_call: TRBJ2-7
v_call: TRBV27
d_call: TRBD1
clone_size: -

cdr3_aa: CASRDMLQLGSNQPQHF
cdr3_nt: TGTGCCAGCAGGGACATGTTACAACTCGGTAGCAATCAGCCCCAGCATTTT
j_call: TRBJ1-5
v_call: TRBV2
d_call: -
clone_size: few

cdr3_aa: CASSPQGFGNEQFF
cdr3_nt: TGTGCCAGCAGCCCACAGGGGTTTGGCAATGAGCAGTTCTTC
j_call: TRBJ2-1
v_call: TRBV11-3
d_call: TRBD1
clone_size: -

cdr3_aa: CASSLRGFGLNTEAFF
cdr3_nt: TGTGCCAGCAGCTTGAGGGGTTTCGGGTTGAACACTGAAGCTTTCTTT
j_call: TRBJ1-1
v_call: TRBV13
d_call: -
clone_size: few

cdr3_aa: CASSISPLTSVHEQFF
cdr3_nt: TGTGCCAGCAGTATAAGCCCATTGACGTCCGTCCATGAGCAGTTCTTC
j_call: TRBJ2-1
v_call: TRBV27
d_call: -
clone_size: -

cdr3_aa: CASSKQTRGQSEAFF
cdr3_nt: TGTGCCAGCAGCAAACAAACTAGGGGGCAGTCTGAAGCTTTCTTT
j_call: TRBJ1-1
v_call: TRBV21-1
d_call: -
clone_size: once

cdr3_aa: CASSRGPGELFF
cdr3_nt: TGTGCCAGCAGCCGAGGGCCCGGGGAGCTGTTTTTT
j_call: TRBJ2-2
v_call: TRBV11-1
d_call: -
clone_size: -

cdr3_aa: CSASFTSRPQSGTSGYEQYF
cdr3_nt: TGCAGTGCTAGTTTCACCTCTAGACCCCAGTCGGGGACTAGCGGCTACGAGCAGTACTTC
j_call: TRBJ2-7
v_call: TRBV20-1
d_call: TRBD2
clone_size: -